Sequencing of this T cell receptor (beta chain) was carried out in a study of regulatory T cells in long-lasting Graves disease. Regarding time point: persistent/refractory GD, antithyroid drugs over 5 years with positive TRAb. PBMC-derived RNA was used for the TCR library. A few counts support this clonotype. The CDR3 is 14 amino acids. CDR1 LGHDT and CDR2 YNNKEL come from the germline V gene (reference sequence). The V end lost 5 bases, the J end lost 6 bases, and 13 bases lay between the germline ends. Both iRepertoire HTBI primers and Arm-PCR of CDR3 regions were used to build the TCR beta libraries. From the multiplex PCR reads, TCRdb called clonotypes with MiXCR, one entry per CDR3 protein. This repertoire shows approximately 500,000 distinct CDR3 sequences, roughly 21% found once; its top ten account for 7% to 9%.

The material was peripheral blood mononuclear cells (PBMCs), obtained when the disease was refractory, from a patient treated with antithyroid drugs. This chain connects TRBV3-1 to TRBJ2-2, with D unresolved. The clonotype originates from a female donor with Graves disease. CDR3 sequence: CASSAPGSSGELFF. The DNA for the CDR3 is TGTGCCAGCAGCGCTCCCGGTAGCTCCGGGGAGCTGTTTTTT.